The 5 T cell receptor beta chains presented below share a single source sample, sequenced in a study of blood T cell repertoires in COVID-19. Measured with immunoSEQ multiplex PCR; TCRdb has only the in-frame clones, and not every one. The sample includes over 250,000 clones, approximately 85% of them seen just once. Sequencing was performed on peripheral blood. These receptors were obtained from a human donor in a cohort sampled during active COVID-19.

CDR3 region: CASSGLTFSYEQYF. The CDR3 region has the DNA TGTGCCAGCAGCGGACTAACCTTCTCCTACGAGCAGTACTTC. This chain uses TRBV28 with TRBJ2-7, with D perhaps matching TRBD2 (6 bases). Germline V gives CDR1 MDHEN, CDR2 SYDVKM. The CDR3 sequence is 14 residues long. The V end lost 6 bases, the J end lost 0 bases, and 12 bases lay between the germline ends.

V is TRBV4-1 and J is TRBJ2-5; no clear D gene. CDR1 is MGHRA and CDR2 is YSYEKL in the germline V gene. The CDR3 consists of 14 residues. V was pared by 1 base and J by 5 bases, with 11 bases between. The CDR3 DNA sequence: TGCGCCAGCAGCCAAGCTGAGGTTGAGGAGACCCAGTACTTC. Translated: CASSQAEVEETQYF.

The chain employs TRBV4-1 and TRBJ1-2, with no clear D. The germline gives CDR1 MGHRA, CDR2 YSYEKL. The V end lost 2 bases, the J end lost 5 bases, and 12 bases lay between the germline ends. The CDR3 is made up of 14 amino acids. The CDR3 sequence: CASSQLTQDYGYTF. CDR3 in DNA: TGCGCCAGCAGCCAATTAACTCAGGATTATGGCTACACCTTC.

The rearrangement joins TRBV5-5 to TRBJ2-6; TRBD2 might be the D (5 bases). Germline CDR1 reads SGHKS; CDR2 reads YYEKEE (reference sequence). CDR3 size: 17 residues. V gave up 1 base and J gave up 3 bases, with 14 bases separating them. In DNA, the CDR3 is TGTGCCAGCAGCTTGTTTGCGCGGGCTAGTGGGGCCAACGTCCTGACTTTC. It encodes CASSLFARASGANVLTF. The complete variable domain, with remaining parts taken from reference TRBV5-5 and TRBJ2-6, reads DAGVTQSPTHLIKTRGQQVTLRCSPISGHKSVSWYQQVLGQGPQFIFQYYEKEERGRGNFPDRFSARQFPNYSSELNVNALLLGDSALYLCASSLFARASGANVLTFGAGSRLTVL.

The CDR3 sequence: CASSQTSGTQYF. CDR3 bases: TGCGCCAGCAGCCAAACTAGCGGAACGCAGTATTTT. The chain recombines TRBV4-1 with TRBJ2-3, with TRBD2 identical over 8 bases. The germline CDR1 and CDR2 sequences are MGHRA and YSYEKL. The CDR3 consists of 12 residues. Trimming took 2 bases from V and 9 from J; bases not matched to a gene: 1.